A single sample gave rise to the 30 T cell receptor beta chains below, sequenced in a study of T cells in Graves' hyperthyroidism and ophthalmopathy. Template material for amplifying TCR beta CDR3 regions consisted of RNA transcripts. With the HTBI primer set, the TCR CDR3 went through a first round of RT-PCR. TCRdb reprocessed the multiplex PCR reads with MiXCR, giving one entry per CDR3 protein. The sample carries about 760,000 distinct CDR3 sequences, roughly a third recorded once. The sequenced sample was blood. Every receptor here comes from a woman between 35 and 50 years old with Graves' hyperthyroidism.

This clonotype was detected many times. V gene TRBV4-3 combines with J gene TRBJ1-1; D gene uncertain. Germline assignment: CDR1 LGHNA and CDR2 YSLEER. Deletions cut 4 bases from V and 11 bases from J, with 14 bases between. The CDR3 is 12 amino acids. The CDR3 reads CASSPRGDEAFF. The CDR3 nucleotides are TGCGCCAGCAGCCCGCGCGGGGATGAGGCTTTCTTT.

CDR3 coding DNA: TGTGCCAGCGGCCGGGACACGGAATCCACTGAAGCTTTCTTT. Its translation is CASGRDTESTEAFF. The chain links TRBV6-5 to TRBJ1-1; D perhaps matches TRBD1 (6 bases). CDR1 and CDR2 (germline): MNHEY, SVGAGI. Trimming shortened V by 8 bases and J by 4 bases, and 17 bases separated the two germline ends. This CDR3 is 14 amino acids long.

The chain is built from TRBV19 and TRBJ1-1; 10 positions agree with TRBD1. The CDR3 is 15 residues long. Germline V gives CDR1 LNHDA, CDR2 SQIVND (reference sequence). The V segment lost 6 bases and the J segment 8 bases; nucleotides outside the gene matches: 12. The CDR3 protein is CASRWEGTGVVEAFF. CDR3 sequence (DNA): TGTGCCAGTAGGTGGGAAGGGACAGGGGTTGTCGAAGCTTTCTTT.

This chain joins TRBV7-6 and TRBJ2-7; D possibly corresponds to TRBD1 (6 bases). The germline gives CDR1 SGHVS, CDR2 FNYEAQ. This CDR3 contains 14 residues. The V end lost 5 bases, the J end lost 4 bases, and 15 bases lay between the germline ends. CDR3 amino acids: CASSERQDGYEQYF. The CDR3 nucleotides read TGTGCCAGCAGCGAGAGACAGGACGGGTACGAGCAGTACTTC.

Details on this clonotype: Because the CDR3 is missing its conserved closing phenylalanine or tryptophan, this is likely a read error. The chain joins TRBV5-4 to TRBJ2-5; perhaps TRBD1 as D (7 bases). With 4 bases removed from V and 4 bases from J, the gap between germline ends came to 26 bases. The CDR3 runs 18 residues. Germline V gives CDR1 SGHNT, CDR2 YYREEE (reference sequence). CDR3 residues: CASSTRGRGVDDLETQYL. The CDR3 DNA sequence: TGTGCCAGCAGCACCCGGGGCAGGGGGGTTGACGATCTAGAGACCCAGTACCTC.

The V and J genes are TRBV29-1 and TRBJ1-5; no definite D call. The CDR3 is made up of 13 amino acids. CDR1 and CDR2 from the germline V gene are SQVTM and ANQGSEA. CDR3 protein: CASGQEGDQPQHF. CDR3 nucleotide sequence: TGCGCCAGCGGCCAAGAAGGCGATCAGCCCCAGCATTTT.

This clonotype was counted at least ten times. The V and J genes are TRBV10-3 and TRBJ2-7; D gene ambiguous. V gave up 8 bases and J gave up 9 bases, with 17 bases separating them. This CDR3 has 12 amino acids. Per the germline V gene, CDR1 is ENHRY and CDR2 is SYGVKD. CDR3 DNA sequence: TGTGCCATCGGGAACGGGCAGAACGGGCAGTACTTC. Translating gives CAIGNGQNGQYF.

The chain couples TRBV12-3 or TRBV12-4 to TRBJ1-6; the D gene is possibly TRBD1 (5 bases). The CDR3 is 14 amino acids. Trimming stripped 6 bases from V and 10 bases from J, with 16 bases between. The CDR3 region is CASSRAREESPLHF. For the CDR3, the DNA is TGTGCCAGCAGCCGGGCCAGGGAGGAATCACCCCTCCACTTT.

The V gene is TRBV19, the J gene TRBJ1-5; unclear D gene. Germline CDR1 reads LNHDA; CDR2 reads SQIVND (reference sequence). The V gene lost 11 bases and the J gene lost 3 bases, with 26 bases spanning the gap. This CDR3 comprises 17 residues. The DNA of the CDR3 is TGTGCCGGCAGTGGAGCGTCGGGCCTGGAAGTCAATCAGCCCCAGCATTTT. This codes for CAGSGASGLEVNQPQHF.

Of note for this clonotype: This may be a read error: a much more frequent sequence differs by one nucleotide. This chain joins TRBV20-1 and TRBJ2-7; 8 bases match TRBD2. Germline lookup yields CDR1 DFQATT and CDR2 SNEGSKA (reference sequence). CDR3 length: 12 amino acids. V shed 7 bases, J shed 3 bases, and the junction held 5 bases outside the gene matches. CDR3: CSVSGSVYEQYF. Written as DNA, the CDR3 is TGCAGTGTGAGCGGGAGTGTCTACGAGCAGTACTTC.

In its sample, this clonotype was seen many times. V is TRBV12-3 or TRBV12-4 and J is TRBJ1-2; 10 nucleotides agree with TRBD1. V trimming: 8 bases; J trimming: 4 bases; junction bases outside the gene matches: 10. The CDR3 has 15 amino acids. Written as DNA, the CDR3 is TGTGCCAGCCACTACGCCGGGACAGGGGTCTATGGCTACACCTTC. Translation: CASHYAGTGVYGYTF.

CDR3 coding DNA: TGTGCCAGCGCCTCTGAGTACACTGAAGCTTTCTTT. This encodes CASASEYTEAFF. The genes are TRBV6-2 or TRBV6-3 and TRBJ1-1; D not certain. V was clipped by 8 bases and J by 3 bases, with 10 bases between them. CDR3 length: 12 amino acids. Germline V gene data show CDR1 as MNHEY and CDR2 as SVGEGT.

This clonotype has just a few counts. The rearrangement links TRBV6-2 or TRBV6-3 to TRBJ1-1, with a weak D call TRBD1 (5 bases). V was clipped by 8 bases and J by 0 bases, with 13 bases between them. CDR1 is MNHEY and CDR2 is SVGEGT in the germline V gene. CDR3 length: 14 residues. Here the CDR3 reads CASRRDGMNTEAFF. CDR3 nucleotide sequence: TGTGCCAGCCGGAGGGACGGAATGAACACTGAAGCTTTCTTT.

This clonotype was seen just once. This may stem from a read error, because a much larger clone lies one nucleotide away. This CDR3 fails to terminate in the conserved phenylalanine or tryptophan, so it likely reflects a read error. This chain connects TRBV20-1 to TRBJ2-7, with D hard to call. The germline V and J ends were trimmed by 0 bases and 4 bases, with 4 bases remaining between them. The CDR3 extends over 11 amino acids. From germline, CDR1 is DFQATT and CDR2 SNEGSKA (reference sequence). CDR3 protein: CSARDQYEQYL. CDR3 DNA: TGCAGTGCTAGAGATCAGTACGAGCAGTACCTC.

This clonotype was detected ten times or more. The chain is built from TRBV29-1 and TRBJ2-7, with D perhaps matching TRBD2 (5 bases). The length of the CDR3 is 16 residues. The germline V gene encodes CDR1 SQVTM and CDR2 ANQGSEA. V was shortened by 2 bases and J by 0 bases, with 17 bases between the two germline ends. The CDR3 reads CSVEIPSGSSSYEQYF. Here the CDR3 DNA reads TGCAGCGTTGAAATCCCGAGCGGCAGTAGCTCCTACGAGCAGTACTTC.

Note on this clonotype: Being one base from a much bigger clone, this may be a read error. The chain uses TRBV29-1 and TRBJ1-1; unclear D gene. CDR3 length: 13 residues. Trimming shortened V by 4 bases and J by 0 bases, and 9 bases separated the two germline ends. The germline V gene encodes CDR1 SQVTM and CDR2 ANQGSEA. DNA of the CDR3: TGCAGCGTTGCTATCGAAATGAACACTGAAGCTTTCTTT. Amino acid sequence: CSVAIEMNTEAFF.

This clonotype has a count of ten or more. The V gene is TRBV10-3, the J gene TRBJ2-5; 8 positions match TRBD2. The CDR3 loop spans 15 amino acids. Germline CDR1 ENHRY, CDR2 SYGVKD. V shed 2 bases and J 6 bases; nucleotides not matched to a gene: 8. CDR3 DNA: TGTGCCATCAGTGAGACCGGGGGGGCCGGGAAGACCCAGTACTTC. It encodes CAISETGGAGKTQYF.

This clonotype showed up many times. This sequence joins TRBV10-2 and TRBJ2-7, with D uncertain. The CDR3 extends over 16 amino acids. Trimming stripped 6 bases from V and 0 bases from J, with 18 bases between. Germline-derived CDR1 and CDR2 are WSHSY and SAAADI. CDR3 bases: TGCGCCAGCAGCACACCTCGGGCTTCCTCCTCCTACGAGCAGTACTTC. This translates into CASSTPRASSSYEQYF.

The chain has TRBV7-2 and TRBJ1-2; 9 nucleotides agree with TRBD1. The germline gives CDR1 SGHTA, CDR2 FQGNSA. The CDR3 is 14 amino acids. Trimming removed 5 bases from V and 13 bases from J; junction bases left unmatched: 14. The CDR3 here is CASSLCSQTDRGTF. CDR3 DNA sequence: TGTGCCAGCAGCCTATGCTCTCAGACGGACAGGGGCACCTTC.

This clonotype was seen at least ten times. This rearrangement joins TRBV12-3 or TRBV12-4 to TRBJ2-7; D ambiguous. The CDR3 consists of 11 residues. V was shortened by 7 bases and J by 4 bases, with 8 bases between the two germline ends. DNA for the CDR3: TGTGCCAGCAACGACGGTTACGAGCAGTACTTC. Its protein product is CASNDGYEQYF.

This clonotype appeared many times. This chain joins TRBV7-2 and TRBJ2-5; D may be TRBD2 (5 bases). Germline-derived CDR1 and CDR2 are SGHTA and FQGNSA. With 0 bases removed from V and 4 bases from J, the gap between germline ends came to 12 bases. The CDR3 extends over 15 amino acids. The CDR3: CASSLALGSAETQYF. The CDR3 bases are TGTGCCAGCAGCTTAGCTTTGGGGAGTGCAGAGACCCAGTACTTC. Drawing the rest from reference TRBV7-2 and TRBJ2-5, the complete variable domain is GAGVSQSPSNKVTEKGKDVELRCDPISGHTALYWYRQSLGQGLEFLIYFQGNSAPDKSGLPSDRFSAERTGGSVSTLTIQRTQQEDSAVYLCASSLALGSAETQYFGPGTRLLVL.

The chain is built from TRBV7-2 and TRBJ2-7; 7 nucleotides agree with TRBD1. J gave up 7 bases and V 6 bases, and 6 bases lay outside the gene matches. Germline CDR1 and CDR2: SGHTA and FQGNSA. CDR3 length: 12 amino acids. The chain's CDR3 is CASREGAGEQYF. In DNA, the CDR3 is TGTGCCAGCAGAGAGGGGGCCGGTGAGCAGTACTTC.

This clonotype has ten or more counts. The CDR3 loop is CASSWGTGGYTF. CDR3 coding DNA: TGTGCCAGCAGTTGGGGGACGGGTGGCTACACCTTC. The chain uses TRBV12-3 or TRBV12-4 and TRBJ1-2, with a tentative D call TRBD1 (5 bases). The V gene lost 4 bases and the J gene lost 7 bases, with 10 bases spanning the gap. The CDR3 contains 12 residues.

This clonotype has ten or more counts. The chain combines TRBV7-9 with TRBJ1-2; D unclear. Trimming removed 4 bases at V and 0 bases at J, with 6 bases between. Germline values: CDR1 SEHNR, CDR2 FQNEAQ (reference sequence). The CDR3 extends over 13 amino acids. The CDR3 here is CASSSQSNYGYTF. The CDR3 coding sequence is TGTGCCAGCAGCTCCCAGTCTAACTATGGCTACACCTTC.

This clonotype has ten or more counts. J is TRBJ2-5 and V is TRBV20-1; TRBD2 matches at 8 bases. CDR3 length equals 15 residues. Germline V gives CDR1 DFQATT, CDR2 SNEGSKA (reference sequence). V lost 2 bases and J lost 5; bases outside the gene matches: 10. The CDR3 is CSARPPGTRMETQYF. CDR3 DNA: TGCAGTGCTAGACCCCCCGGGACTAGGATGGAGACCCAGTACTTC.

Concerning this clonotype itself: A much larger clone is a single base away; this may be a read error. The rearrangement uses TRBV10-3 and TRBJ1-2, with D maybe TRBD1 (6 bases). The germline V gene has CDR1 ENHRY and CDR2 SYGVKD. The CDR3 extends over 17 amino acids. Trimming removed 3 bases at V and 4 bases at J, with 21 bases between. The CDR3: CAISDPSDGGFSYGYTF. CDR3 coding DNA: TGTGCCATCAGTGACCCGTCAGACGGGGGCTTCTCCTATGGCTACACCTTC.

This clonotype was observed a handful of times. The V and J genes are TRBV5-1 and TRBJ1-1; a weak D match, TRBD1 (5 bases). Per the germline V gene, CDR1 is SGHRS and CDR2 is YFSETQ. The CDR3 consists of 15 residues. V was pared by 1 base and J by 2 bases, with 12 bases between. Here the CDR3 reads CASSLSGDGNTEAFF. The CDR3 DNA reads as TGCGCCAGCAGCTTGTCCGGGGACGGAAACACTGAAGCTTTCTTT. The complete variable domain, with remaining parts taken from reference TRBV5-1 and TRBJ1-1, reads KAGVTQTPRYLIKTRGQQVTLSCSPISGHRSVSWYQQTPGQGLQFLFEYFSETQRNKGNFPGRFSGRQFSNSRSEMNVSTLELGDSALYLCASSLSGDGNTEAFFGQGTRLTVV.

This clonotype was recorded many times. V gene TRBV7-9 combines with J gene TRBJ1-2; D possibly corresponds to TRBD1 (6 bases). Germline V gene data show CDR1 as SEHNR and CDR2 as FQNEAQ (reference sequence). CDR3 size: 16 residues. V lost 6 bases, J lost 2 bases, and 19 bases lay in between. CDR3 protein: CASSAQELTGNYGYTF. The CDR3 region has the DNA TGTGCCAGCAGTGCCCAGGAGCTGACAGGAAACTATGGCTACACCTTC. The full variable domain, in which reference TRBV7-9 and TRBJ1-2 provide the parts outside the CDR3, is DTGVSQNPRHKITKRGQNVTFRCDPISEHNRLYWYRQTLGQGPEFLTYFQNEAQLEKSRLLSDRFSAERPKGSFSTLEIQRTEQGDSAMYLCASSAQELTGNYGYTFGSGTRLTVV.

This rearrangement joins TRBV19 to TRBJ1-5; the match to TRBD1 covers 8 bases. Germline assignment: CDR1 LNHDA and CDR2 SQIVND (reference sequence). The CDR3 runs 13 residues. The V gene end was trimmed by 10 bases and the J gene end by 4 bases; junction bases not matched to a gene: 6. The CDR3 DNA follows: TGTGCCACCAGGGGGCAAGAGAATCAGCCCCAGCATTTT. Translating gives CATRGQENQPQHF.

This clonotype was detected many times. This CDR3 is CASSLDAGTVGYTF. In DNA form, the CDR3 reads TGTGCCAGCAGCTTAGACGCGGGGACGGTTGGCTACACCTTC. The chain employs TRBV7-2 and TRBJ1-2; maybe TRBD1 (5 bases). The CDR3 sequence is 14 residues long. Per the germline V gene, CDR1 is SGHTA and CDR2 is FQGNSA. V was cut by 1 base and J by 7 bases, with 13 bases left in between.